This TCR beta chain derives from a study of blood T cell repertoires in COVID-19. V was clipped by 5 bases and J by 1 base; unmatched bases: 3. From germline, CDR1 is SNHLY and CDR2 FYNNEI. This CDR3 region has 15 residues. The table came from immunoSEQ multiplex PCR; TCRdb's copy has only in-frame clones and leaves some out. Here the sample spans 150,000 or so clones, 80% to 90% being singletons. The sequencing input was peripheral blood. The chain employs TRBV2 and TRBJ2-2; 8 bases match TRBD1. The receptor's source is a woman in her thirties or forties with acute or convalescent COVID-19. CDR3 nucleotides: TGTGCCAGCAGTCAAGGGACAGGGAACACCGGGGAGCTGTTTTTT. Its protein is CASSQGTGNTGELFF.